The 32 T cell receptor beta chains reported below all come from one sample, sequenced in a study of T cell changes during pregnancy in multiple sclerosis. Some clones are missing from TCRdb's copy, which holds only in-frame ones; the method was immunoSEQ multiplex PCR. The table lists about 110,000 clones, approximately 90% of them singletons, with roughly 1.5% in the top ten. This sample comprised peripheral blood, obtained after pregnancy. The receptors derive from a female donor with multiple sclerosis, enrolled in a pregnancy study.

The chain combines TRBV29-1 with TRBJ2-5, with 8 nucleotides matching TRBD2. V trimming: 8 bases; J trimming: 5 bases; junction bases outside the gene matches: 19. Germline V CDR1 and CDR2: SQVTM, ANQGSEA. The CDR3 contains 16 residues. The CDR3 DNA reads TGCAGCCATTCTACTTTAGCGGGGCCCGGGTATGAGACCCAGTACTTC. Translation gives CSHSTLAGPGYETQYF.

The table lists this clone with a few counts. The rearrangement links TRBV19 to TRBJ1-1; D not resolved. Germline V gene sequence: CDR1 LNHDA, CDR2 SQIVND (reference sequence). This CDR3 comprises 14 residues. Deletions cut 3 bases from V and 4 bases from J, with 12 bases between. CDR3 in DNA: TGTGCCAGTAGTATCTTATCCGGCGGCACTGAAGCTTTCTTT. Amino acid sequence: CASSILSGGTEAFF.

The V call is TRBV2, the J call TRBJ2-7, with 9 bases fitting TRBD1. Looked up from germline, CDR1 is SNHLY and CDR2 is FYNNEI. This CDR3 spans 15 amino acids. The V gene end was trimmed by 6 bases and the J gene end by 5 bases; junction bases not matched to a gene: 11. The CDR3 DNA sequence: TGTGCCAGCAGCGAGGACAGGGGACCTTTCCACGAGCAGTACTTC. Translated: CASSEDRGPFHEQYF.

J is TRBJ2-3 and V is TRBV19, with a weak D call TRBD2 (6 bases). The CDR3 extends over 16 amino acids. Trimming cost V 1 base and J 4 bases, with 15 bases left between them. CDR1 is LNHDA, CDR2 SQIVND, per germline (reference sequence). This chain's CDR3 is CASSIARDLFSDTQYF. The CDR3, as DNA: TGTGCCAGTAGTATAGCTCGGGACTTGTTCTCAGATACGCAGTATTTT.

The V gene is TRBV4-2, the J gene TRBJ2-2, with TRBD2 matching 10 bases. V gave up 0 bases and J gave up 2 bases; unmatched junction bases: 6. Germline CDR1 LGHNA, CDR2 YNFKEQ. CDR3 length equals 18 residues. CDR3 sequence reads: CASSQDAVAGGNTGELFF. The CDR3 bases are TGTGCCAGCAGCCAAGATGCGGTAGCGGGAGGTAACACCGGGGAGCTGTTTTTT.

DNA for the CDR3: TGTGCCAGCAGTGAAAGTCTAGCGGGGGGACTGAACACCGGGGAGCTGTTTTTT. As protein: CASSESLAGGLNTGELFF. The rearrangement joins TRBV6-1 to TRBJ2-2, with 11 bases identical to TRBD2. The CDR3 is 18 amino acids. The V gene end was trimmed by 2 bases and the J gene end by 1 base; junction bases not matched to a gene: 6. Looked up from germline, CDR1 is MNHNS and CDR2 is SASEGT.

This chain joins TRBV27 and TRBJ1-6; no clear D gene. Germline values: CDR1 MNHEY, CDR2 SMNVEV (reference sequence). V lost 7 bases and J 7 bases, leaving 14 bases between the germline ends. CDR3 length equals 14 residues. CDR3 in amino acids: CASNYRGLNSPLHF. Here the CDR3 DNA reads TGTGCCAGCAATTACCGAGGGTTGAATTCACCCCTCCACTTT.

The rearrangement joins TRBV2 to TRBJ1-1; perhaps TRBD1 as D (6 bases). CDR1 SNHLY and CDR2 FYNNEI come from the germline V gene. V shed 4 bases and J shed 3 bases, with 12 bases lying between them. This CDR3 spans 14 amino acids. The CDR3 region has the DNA TGTGCCAGCAGTGCCCGGGACACCTACACTGAAGCTTTCTTT. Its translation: CASSARDTYTEAFF. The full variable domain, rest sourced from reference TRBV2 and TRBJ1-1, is EPEVTQTPSHQVTQMGQEVILRCVPISNHLYFYWYRQILGQKVEFLVSFYNNEISEKSEIFDDQFSVERPDGSNFTLKIRSTKLEDSAMYFCASSARDTYTEAFFGQGTRLTVV.

The CDR3 DNA reads as TGTGCCAGCAGTTACGGGGGCAAGAACACTGAAGCTTTCTTT. Its translation is CASSYGGKNTEAFF. The chain links TRBV6-5 to TRBJ1-1; D perhaps matches TRBD1 (6 bases). CDR1 is MNHEY and CDR2 is SVGAGI in the germline V gene. Trimming took off 2 bases at V and 1 base at J, with 8 bases between the two ends. This CDR3 is built from 14 residues.

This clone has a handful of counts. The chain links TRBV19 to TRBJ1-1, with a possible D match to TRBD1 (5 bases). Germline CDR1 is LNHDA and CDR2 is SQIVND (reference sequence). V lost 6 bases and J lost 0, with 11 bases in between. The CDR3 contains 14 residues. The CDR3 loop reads CASRGGALNTEAFF. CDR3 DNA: TGTGCCAGTAGAGGAGGGGCCCTGAACACTGAAGCTTTCTTT.

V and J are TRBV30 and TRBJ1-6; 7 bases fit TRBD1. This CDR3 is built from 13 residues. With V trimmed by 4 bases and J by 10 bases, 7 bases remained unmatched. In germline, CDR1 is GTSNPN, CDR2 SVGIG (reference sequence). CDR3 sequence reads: CAWTGGRESPLHF. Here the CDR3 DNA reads TGTGCCTGGACAGGGGGGCGGGAATCACCCCTCCACTTT.

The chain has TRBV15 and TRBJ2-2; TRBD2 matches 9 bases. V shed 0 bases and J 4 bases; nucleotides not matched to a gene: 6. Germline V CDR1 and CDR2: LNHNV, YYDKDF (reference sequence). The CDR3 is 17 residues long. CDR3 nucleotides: TGTGCCACCAGCAGAGATCCGGCGGGAGGGGGCACCGGGGAGCTGTTTTTT. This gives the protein CATSRDPAGGGTGELFF. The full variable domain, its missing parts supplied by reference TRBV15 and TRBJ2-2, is DAMVIQNPRYQVTQFGKPVTLSCSQTLNHNVMYWYQQKSSQAPKLLFHYYDKDFNNEADTPDNFQSRRPNTSFCFLDIRSPGLGDTAMYLCATSRDPAGGGTGELFFGEGSRLTVL.

The CDR3 DNA sequence: TGTGCCAGCAGCTCAAGCCGGGACACTCAGCCCCAGCATTTT. It yields the protein CASSSSRDTQPQHF. The chain is built from TRBV7-8 and TRBJ1-5; D might be TRBD1 (6 bases). Germline-derived CDR1 and CDR2 are SGHVS and FQNEAQ. There are 14 residues in the CDR3. The V and J ends lost 4 bases and 6 bases respectively, with 13 bases between them.

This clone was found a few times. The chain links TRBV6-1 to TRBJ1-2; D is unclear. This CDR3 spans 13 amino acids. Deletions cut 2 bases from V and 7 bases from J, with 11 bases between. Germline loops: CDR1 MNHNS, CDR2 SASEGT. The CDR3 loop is CASSEYPLSGYTF. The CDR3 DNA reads TGTGCCAGCAGTGAATACCCCCTGAGTGGCTACACCTTC.

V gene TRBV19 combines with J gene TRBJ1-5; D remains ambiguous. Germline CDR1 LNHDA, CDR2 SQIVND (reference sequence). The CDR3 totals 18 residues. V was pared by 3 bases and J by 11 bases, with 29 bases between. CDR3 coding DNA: TGTGCCAGTAGTATTTGGGGAGGTCGAAAGGGCCCACAATCGGCCCAGCATTTT. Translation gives CASSIWGGRKGPQSAQHF.

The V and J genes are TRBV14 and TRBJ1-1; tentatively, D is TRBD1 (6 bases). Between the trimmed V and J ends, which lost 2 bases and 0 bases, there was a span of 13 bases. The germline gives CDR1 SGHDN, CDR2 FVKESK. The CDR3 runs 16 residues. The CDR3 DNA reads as TGTGCCAGCAGCCAACTGGGGCAGGGGATGAACACTGAAGCTTTCTTT. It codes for CASSQLGQGMNTEAFF.

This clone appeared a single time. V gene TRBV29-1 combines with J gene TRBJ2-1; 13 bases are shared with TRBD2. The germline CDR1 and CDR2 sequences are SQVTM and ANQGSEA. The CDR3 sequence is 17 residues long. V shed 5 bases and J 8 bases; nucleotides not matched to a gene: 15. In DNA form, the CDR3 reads TGCAGCGTTCATCAGACTAGCGGGAGGCCCACTACCGATGAGCAGTTCTTC. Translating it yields CSVHQTSGRPTTDEQFF.

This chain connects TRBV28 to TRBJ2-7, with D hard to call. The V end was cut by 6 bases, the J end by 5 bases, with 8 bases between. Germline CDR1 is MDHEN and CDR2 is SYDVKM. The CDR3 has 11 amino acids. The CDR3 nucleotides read TGTGCCAGCAGGCTAGTGAACGAGCAGTACTTC. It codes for CASRLVNEQYF.

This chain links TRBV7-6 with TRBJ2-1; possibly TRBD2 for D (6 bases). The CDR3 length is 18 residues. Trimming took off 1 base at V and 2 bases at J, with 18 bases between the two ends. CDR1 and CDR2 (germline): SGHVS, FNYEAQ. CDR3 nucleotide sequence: TGTGCCAGCAGCTTAGTCGGCGGGGCGGCTCCTGCCTACAATGAGCAGTTCTTC. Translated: CASSLVGGAAPAYNEQFF.

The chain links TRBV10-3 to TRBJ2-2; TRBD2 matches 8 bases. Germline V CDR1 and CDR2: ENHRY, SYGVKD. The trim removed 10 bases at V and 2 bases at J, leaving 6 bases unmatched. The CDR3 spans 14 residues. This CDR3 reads CATGGDPNTGELFF. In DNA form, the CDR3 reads TGTGCCACCGGGGGGGACCCTAACACCGGGGAGCTGTTTTTT.

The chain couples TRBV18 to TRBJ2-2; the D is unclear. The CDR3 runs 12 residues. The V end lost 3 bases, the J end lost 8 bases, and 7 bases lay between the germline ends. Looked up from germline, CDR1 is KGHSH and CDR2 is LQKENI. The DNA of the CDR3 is TGTGCCAGCTCACCCGGAGAAGGGGAGCTGTTTTTT. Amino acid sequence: CASSPGEGELFF.

The CDR3, as DNA: TGTGCCAGCAGCAGGAGGGGGGGAAAAATGAACACTGAAGCTTTCTTT. Translated: CASSRRGGKMNTEAFF. The chain uses TRBV5-8 and TRBJ1-1; tentatively, D is TRBD1 (6 bases). CDR3 length: 16 residues. V gave up 4 bases and J gave up 0 bases, with 16 bases separating them. Germline V gene sequence: CDR1 SGHTS, CDR2 YDEGEE.

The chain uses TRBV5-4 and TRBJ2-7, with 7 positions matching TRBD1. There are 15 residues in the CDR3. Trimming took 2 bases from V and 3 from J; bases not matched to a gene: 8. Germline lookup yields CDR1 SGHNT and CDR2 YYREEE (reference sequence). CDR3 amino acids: CASSFRDRTVYEQYF. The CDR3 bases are TGTGCCAGCAGCTTCCGGGACAGAACTGTCTACGAGCAGTACTTC.

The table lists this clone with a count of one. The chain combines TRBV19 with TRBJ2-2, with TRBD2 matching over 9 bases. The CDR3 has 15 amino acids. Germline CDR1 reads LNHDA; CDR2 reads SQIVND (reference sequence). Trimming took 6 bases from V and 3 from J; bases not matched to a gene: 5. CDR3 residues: CASRQAGGYTGELFF. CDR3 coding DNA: TGTGCCAGTAGGCAAGCGGGAGGATACACCGGGGAGCTGTTTTTT.

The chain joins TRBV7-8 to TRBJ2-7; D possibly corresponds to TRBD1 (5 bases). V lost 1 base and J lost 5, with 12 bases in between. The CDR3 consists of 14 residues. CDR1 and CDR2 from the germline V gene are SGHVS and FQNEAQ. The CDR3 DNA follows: TGTGCCAGCAGCTTAGGCCCAGGGCTCGACGAGCAGTACTTC. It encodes CASSLGPGLDEQYF.

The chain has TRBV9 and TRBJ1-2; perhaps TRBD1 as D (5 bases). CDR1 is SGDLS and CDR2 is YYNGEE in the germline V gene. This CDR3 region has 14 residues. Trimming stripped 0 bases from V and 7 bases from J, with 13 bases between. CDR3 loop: CASSVGSGGFGYTF. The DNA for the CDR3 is TGTGCCAGCAGCGTAGGTTCGGGGGGATTTGGCTACACCTTC.

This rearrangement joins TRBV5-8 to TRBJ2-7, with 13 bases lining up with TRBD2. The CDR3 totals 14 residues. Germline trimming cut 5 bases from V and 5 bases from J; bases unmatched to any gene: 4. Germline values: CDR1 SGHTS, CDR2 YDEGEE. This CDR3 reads CASRLAGGSHEQYF. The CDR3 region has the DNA TGTGCCAGCAGACTAGCGGGAGGGAGCCACGAGCAGTACTTC.

The CDR3 spells CASSPGLARSNEQFF. CDR3 bases: TGTGCCAGCAGTCCGGGACTAGCGCGGTCCAATGAGCAGTTCTTC. The rearrangement links TRBV7-2 to TRBJ2-1; the match to TRBD2 covers 10 bases. V was pared by 6 bases and J by 6 bases, with 8 bases of the junction left unmatched. Germline assignment: CDR1 SGHTA and CDR2 FQGNSA. CDR3 size: 15 residues.

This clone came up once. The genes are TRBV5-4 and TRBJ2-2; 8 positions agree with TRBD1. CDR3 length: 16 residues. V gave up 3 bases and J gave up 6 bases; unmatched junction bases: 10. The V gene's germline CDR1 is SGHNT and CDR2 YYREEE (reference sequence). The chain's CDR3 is CASSYPRTGLAGELFF. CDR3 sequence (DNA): TGTGCCAGCAGCTACCCCCGGACAGGGTTGGCCGGGGAGCTGTTTTTT.

CDR3 bases: TGCAGCGCCCTCCGGGACAGGGGGCCAGGGGATGAAAAACTGTTTTTT. Translating it yields CSALRDRGPGDEKLFF. The J gene is TRBJ1-4, the V gene TRBV29-1, with 12 bases matching TRBD1. V lost 7 bases to trimming and J lost 6 bases; unmatched junction nucleotides: 12. This CDR3 comprises 16 residues. Germline V CDR1 and CDR2: SQVTM, ANQGSEA.

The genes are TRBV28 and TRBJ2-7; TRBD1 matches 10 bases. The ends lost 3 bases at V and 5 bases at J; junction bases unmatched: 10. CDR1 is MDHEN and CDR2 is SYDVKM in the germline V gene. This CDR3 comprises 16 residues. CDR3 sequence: CASSLPTGGGGDEQYF. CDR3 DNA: TGTGCCAGCAGTTTGCCGACAGGGGGCGGGGGTGACGAGCAGTACTTC. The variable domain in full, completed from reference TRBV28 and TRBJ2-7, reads DVKVTQSSRYLVKRTGEKVFLECVQDMDHENMFWYRQDPGLGLRLIYFSYDVKMKEKGDIPEGYSVSREKKERFSLILESASTNQTSMYLCASSLPTGGGGDEQYFGPGTRLTVT.

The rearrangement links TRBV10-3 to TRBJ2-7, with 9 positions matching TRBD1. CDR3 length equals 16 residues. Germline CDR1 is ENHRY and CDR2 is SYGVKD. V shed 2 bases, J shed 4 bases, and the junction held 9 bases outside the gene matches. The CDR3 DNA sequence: TGTGCCATCAGTGAGAGGGGAGACAGGGGGACGTACGAGCAGTACTTC. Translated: CAISERGDRGTYEQYF.